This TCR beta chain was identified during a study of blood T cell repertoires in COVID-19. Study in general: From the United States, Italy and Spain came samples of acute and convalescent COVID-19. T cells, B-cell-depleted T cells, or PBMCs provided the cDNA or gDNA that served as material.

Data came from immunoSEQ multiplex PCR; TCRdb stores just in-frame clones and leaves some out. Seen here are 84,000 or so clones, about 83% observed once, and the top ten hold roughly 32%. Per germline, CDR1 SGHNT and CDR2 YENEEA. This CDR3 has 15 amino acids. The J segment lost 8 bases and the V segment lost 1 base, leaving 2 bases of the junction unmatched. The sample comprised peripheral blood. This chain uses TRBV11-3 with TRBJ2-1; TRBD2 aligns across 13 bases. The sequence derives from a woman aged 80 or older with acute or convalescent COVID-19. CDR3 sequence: CASSLGTSGSYEQFF. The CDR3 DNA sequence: TGTGCCAGCAGCTTAGGGACTAGCGGGAGCTATGAGCAGTTCTTC.